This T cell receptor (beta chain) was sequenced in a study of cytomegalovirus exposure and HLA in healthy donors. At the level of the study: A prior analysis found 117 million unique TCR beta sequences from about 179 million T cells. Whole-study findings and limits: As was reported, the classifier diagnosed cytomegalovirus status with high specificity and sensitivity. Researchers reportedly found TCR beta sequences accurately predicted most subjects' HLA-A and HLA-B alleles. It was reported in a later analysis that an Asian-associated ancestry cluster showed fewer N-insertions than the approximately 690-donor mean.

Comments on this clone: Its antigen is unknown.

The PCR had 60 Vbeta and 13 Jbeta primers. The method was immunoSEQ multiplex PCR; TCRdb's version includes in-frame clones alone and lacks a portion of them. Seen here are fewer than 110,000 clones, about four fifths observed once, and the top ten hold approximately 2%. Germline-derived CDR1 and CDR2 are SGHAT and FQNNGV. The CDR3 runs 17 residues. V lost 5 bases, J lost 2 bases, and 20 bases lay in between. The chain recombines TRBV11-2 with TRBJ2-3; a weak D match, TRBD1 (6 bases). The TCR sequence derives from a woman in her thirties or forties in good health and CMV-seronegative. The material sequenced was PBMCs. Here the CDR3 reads CASSPRTAPALTDTQYF. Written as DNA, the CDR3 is TGTGCCAGCAGCCCCCGGACAGCCCCTGCCCTCACAGATACGCAGTATTTT.